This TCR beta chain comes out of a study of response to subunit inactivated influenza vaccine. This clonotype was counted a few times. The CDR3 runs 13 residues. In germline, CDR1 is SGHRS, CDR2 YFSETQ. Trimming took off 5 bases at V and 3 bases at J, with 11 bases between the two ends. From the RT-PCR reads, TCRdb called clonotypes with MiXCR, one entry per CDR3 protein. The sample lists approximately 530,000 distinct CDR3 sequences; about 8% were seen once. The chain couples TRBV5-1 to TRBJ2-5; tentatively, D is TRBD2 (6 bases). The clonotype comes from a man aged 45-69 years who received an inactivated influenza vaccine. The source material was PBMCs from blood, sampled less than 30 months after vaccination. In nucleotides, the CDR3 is TGCGCCAGCAGTTGGACTACCGAAGAGACCCAGTACTTC. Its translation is CASSWTTEETQYF.